These 2 T cell receptor beta chains share one sample of origin, sequenced in a study of neurological immune-mediated disorders. Each CDR3 protein gets one entry after TCRdb re-called the 5' RACE reads with MiXCR. The table has some 80,000 distinct CDR3 sequences, 5% to 6.5% seen once. Regarding time point: longitudinal time-point 2. Input material: PBMCs. The origin of the receptors is a woman aged 60-70 years with multiple sclerosis.

This clonotype was detected ten times or more. This rearrangement joins TRBV20-1 to TRBJ2-7, with 9 bases aligning to TRBD1. V dropped 4 bases and J dropped 5; count of bases not matched to a gene: 9. Germline V gene data show CDR1 as DFQATT and CDR2 as SNEGSKA (reference sequence). The CDR3 runs to 14 residues. Here the CDR3 DNA reads TGCAGTGCTACAAAAGGACAGGGGCGGAACGAGCAGTACTTC. Its protein is CSATKGQGRNEQYF.

The rearrangement uses TRBV6-2 or TRBV6-3 and TRBJ1-1; D remains unclear. V lost 7 bases, J lost 7 bases, and 16 bases lay in between. CDR1 MNHEY and CDR2 SVGEGT come from the germline V gene. The CDR3 length is 13 residues. CDR3 in amino acids: CASTRVARGEAFF. For the CDR3, the DNA is TGTGCCAGCACCCGTGTGGCGAGAGGTGAAGCTTTCTTT.